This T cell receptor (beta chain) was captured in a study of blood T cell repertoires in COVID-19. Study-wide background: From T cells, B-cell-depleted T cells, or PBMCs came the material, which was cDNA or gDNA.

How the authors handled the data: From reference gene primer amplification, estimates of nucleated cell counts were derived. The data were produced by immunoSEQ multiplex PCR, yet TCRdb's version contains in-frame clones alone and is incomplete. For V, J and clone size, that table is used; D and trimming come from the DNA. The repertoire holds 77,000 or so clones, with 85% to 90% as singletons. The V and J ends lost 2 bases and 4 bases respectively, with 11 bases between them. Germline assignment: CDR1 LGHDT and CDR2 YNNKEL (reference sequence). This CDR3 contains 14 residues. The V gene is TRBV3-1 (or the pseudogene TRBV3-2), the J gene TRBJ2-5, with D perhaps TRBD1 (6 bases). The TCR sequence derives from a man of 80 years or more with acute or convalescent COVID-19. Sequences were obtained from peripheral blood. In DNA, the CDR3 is TGTGCCAGCAGCCAACACAGGGCCCGAGAGACCCAGTACTTC. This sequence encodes CASSQHRARETQYF.